This passage covers 10 T cell receptor beta chains from one sample sequenced in a study of T cells in Graves' hyperthyroidism and ophthalmopathy. Amplification targeted TCR beta CDR3 regions from RNA transcripts. The primer set for the first-round RT-PCR of the TCR CDR3 was HTBI. MiXCR was run by TCRdb on the multiplex PCR reads, yielding one entry per CDR3 protein. The sample yields 300,000 to 450,000 distinct CDR3 sequences, approximately 13% seen once. Sequencing input: blood. The receptors come from a young man with Graves' hyperthyroidism that later progressed to Graves' ophthalmopathy.

V gene TRBV2 combines with J gene TRBJ1-5; D call uncertain. The CDR3 is 13 residues long. V lost 7 bases and J 5 bases, leaving 12 bases between the germline ends. Germline loops: CDR1 SNHLY, CDR2 FYNNEI. The CDR3: CASTIRRDQPQHF. CDR3 nucleotides: TGTGCCAGCACGATAAGGAGAGATCAGCCCCAGCATTTT.

Ten or more counts support this clonotype. The CDR3 reads CASSPQGLNYGYTF. CDR3 sequence (DNA): TGTGCCAGCAGCCCGCAGGGACTCAACTATGGCTACACCTTC. The rearrangement uses TRBV7-9 and TRBJ1-2, with D possibly being TRBD1 (5 bases). Germline V gene sequence: CDR1 SEHNR, CDR2 FQNEAQ (reference sequence). This CDR3 is built from 14 residues. The V end was cut by 5 bases, the J end by 2 bases, with 12 bases between. The whole variable domain, remainder taken from reference TRBV7-9 and TRBJ1-2, is DTGVSQNPRHKITKRGQNVTFRCDPISEHNRLYWYRQTLGQGPEFLTYFQNEAQLEKSRLLSDRFSAERPKGSFSTLEIQRTEQGDSAMYLCASSPQGLNYGYTFGSGTRLTVV.

The V call is TRBV20-1, the J call TRBJ2-4; D gene uncertain. CDR1 is DFQATT, CDR2 SNEGSKA, per germline (reference sequence). The V and J ends lost 5 bases and 2 bases respectively, with 19 bases between them. This CDR3 has 16 amino acids. The CDR3 sequence: CSAWNAYLGTKNIQYF. CDR3 coding DNA: TGCAGTGCTTGGAACGCCTACCTGGGGACCAAAAACATTCAGTACTTC.

The V call is TRBV9, the J call TRBJ2-7, with D uncertain. The CDR3 has 14 amino acids. Per the germline V gene, CDR1 is SGDLS and CDR2 is YYNGEE. With 0 bases removed from V and 3 bases from J, the gap between germline ends came to 10 bases. The CDR3 reads CASSVADRSYEQYF. The CDR3 bases are TGTGCCAGCAGCGTAGCGGACCGAAGCTACGAGCAGTACTTC.

This clonotype was seen at least ten times. The rearrangement joins TRBV3-1 to TRBJ1-1; D is possibly TRBD1 (5 bases). V was trimmed by 0 bases and J by 4 bases, leaving 12 bases between them. Germline CDR1 LGHDT, CDR2 YNNKEL (reference sequence). This CDR3 spans 15 amino acids. CDR3 coding DNA: TGTGCCAGCAGCCAAGAGGGGCGGGGGGGCACTGAAGCTTTCTTT. It translates to CASSQEGRGGTEAFF. The variable domain in full, with the rest retrieved from reference TRBV3-1 and TRBJ1-1, is DTAVSQTPKYLVTQMGNDKSIKCEQNLGHDTMYWYKQDSKKFLKIMFSYNNKELIINETVPNRFSPKSPDKAHLNLHINSLELGDSAVYFCASSQEGRGGTEAFFGQGTRLTVV.

The chain uses TRBV5-5 and TRBJ2-5; no reliable D call. Germline values: CDR1 SGHKS, CDR2 YYEKEE (reference sequence). This CDR3 has 12 amino acids. The V and J ends lost 1 base and 4 bases respectively, with 5 bases between them. This chain's CDR3 is CASSLWGETQYF. For the CDR3, the DNA is TGTGCCAGCAGCTTGTGGGGAGAGACCCAGTACTTC.

This clonotype was seen repeatedly, ten times or more. This chain connects TRBV6-1 to TRBJ1-5; TRBD1 aligns across 7 bases. Germline lookup yields CDR1 MNHNS and CDR2 SASEGT. The CDR3 consists of 16 residues. V lost 3 bases, J lost 4 bases, and 9 bases stayed unmatched. The CDR3 DNA is TGTGCCAGCAGTGAGCTCGTGGCAGGGGGGAATCAGCCCCAGCATTTT. Amino acid sequence: CASSELVAGGNQPQHF.

Notes on this clonotype: This could be a read error, since a much larger clone is one nucleotide away. The rearrangement joins TRBV7-2 to TRBJ2-5; the D is unclear. Germline V lookup: CDR1 SGHTA, CDR2 FQGNSA. Between the trimmed V and J ends, which lost 5 bases and 6 bases, there was a span of 16 bases. The CDR3 is made up of 14 amino acids. The CDR3 is CASSPQKGPQTQYF. Here the CDR3 DNA reads TGTGCCAGCAGCCCACAGAAGGGCCCACAGACCCAGTACTTC.

This clonotype came up many times. This chain connects TRBV5-1 to TRBJ1-2; D gene ambiguous. Germline CDR1 reads SGHRS; CDR2 reads YFSETQ. The V gene lost 4 bases and the J gene lost 4 bases, with 14 bases spanning the gap. This CDR3 is built from 14 residues. CDR3 DNA: TGCGCCAGCAGCCCGGAGGGTACTCGCTATGGCTACACCTTC. As protein: CASSPEGTRYGYTF.

This clonotype has at least ten counts. The chain is built from TRBV11-2 and TRBJ2-3; 7 nucleotides align to TRBD2. The CDR3 is 16 residues long. The ends lost 4 bases at V and 6 bases at J; junction bases unmatched: 13. Germline V gene sequence: CDR1 SGHAT, CDR2 FQNNGV. CDR3 loop: CASSSPSAGPWDTQYF. The DNA for the CDR3 is TGTGCCAGCAGCTCCCCCTCAGCGGGGCCCTGGGATACGCAGTATTTT.